The 2 T cell receptor beta chains given below trace back to one sample, sequenced in a study of immune cell composition in non-small cell lung cancer. TCRdb keeps only in-frame clones here, not all; method: immunoSEQ multiplex PCR. The table shows roughly 8,000 clones, with around 75% occurring only once. The specimen was lung tumor tissue. The source is a human donor with non-small cell lung cancer.

The J gene is TRBJ1-2, the V gene TRBV2; D uncertain. CDR3 length equals 12 residues. Trimming took off 7 bases at V and 1 base at J, with 7 bases between the two ends. Germline assignment: CDR1 SNHLY and CDR2 FYNNEI. CDR3 in DNA: TGTGCCAGCACTAACTTTAACTATGGCTACACCTTC. It codes for CASTNFNYGYTF.

This chain links TRBV11-2 with TRBJ2-1, with 8 positions matching TRBD2. The V segment lost 0 bases and the J segment 4 bases; nucleotides outside the gene matches: 2. The length of the CDR3 is 15 residues. CDR1 and CDR2 from the germline V gene are SGHAT and FQNNGV. CDR3 loop: CASSLERGVYNEQFF. CDR3 nucleotides: TGTGCCAGCAGCTTAGAGCGGGGGGTTTACAATGAGCAGTTCTTC. The variable domain in full, completed from reference TRBV11-2 and TRBJ2-1, reads EAGVAQSPRYKIIEKRQSVAFWCNPISGHATLYWYQQILGQGPKLLIQFQNNGVVDDSQLPKDRFSAERLKGVDSTLKIQPAKLEDSAVYLCASSLERGVYNEQFFGPGTRLTVL.